The 21 T cell receptor beta chains below come from one sample, sequenced in a study of cytomegalovirus exposure and HLA in healthy donors. 13 Jbeta primers and 60 Vbeta primers were used for the PCR. TCRdb's copy holds only in-frame clones and misses some; the assay was immunoSEQ multiplex PCR. The sample lists fewer than 200,000 clones; around 79% were seen once. What was sequenced was PBMCs. Source of these receptors: a man in his forties or fifties in good health and CMV-seropositive.

The chain carries TRBV2 and TRBJ2-7; 7 bases agree with TRBD1. V trimming: 5 bases; J trimming: 0 bases; junction bases outside the gene matches: 7. CDR3 size: 15 residues. CDR1 is SNHLY and CDR2 is FYNNEI in the germline V gene. CDR3 coding DNA: TGTGCCAGCAGTCGCGAGACAGGGAACTCCTACGAGCAGTACTTC. Translating gives CASSRETGNSYEQYF.

The chain is built from TRBV5-1 and TRBJ2-3; 11 nucleotides agree with TRBD2. Germline assignment: CDR1 SGHRS and CDR2 YFSETQ. V shed 4 bases, J shed 8 bases, and the junction held 3 bases outside the gene matches. The CDR3 is 13 amino acids. The CDR3 reads CASSRGTSGTQYF. The CDR3 DNA reads as TGCGCCAGCAGCAGAGGGACTAGCGGTACGCAGTATTTT.

This chain's CDR3 is CASSHRQTGHNEQFF. The CDR3 coding sequence is TGCGCCAGCAGTCACCGCCAGACAGGGCACAATGAGCAGTTCTTC. The chain is built from TRBV23-1 and TRBJ2-1; 7 bases line up with TRBD1. TRBV23-1 is assigned to the ORF class and has an uncertain function. With 3 bases clipped from V and 5 bases from J, the junction kept 7 bases outside the gene matches. The CDR3 covers 15 residues.

The chain joins TRBV6-6 to TRBJ1-1, with a tentative D call TRBD1 (5 bases). The CDR3 is made up of 15 amino acids. The V and J ends lost 2 bases and 1 base respectively, with 11 bases between them. The germline gives CDR1 MNHNY, CDR2 SVGAGI (reference sequence). The CDR3 spells CASSYGAGKNTEAFF. CDR3 coding DNA: TGTGCCAGCAGTTACGGGGCAGGGAAGAACACTGAAGCTTTCTTT.

In this sample, this clone turned up a few times. CDR3 sequence reads: CASSPGSGQGPYEQYF. CDR3 nucleotide sequence: TGTGCCAGCTCACCAGGGTCGGGTCAGGGCCCCTACGAGCAGTACTTC. The chain is built from TRBV18 and TRBJ2-7, with D possibly TRBD1 on 5 matching bases. Germline loops: CDR1 KGHSH, CDR2 LQKENI. The CDR3 length is 16 residues. Trimming shortened V by 2 bases and J by 2 bases, and 16 bases separated the two germline ends.

The chain combines TRBV14 with TRBJ2-2; 12 nucleotides line up with TRBD2. Germline CDR1 is SGHDN and CDR2 is FVKESK. This CDR3 contains 15 residues. V shed 2 bases and J 6 bases; nucleotides not matched to a gene: 1. The DNA of the CDR3 is TGTGCCAGCAGCCAACTAGCGGGAGGGCCCGGGGAGCTGTTTTTT. Translating it yields CASSQLAGGPGELFF.

The rearrangement links TRBV18 to TRBJ2-2; D is perhaps TRBD1 (5 bases). Trimming took 6 bases from V and 4 from J, leaving 15 bases between them. The CDR3 has 15 residues. From germline, CDR1 is KGHSH and CDR2 LQKENI. In DNA, the CDR3 is TGTGCCAGCTCGCCCCAGGCAGGGCCCACCGGGGAGCTGTTTTTT. Amino acids: CASSPQAGPTGELFF.

The chain has TRBV30 and TRBJ1-3; D gene uncertain. The V gene lost 3 bases and the J gene lost 0 bases, with 9 bases spanning the gap. The CDR3 contains 14 residues. In germline, CDR1 is GTSNPN, CDR2 SVGIG (reference sequence). The CDR3 coding sequence is TGTGCCTGGAGGCCGACTGTCTCTGGAAACACCATATATTTT. Translated: CAWRPTVSGNTIYF.

The chain joins TRBV28 to TRBJ1-3, with D possibly matching TRBD1 (5 bases). Germline assignment: CDR1 MDHEN and CDR2 SYDVKM. This CDR3 is built from 15 residues. V lost 4 bases to trimming and J lost 1 base, with 11 bases between them. The CDR3 DNA reads TGTGCCAGCAGTTCGACAGAGACTTCTGGAAACACCATATATTTT. Its translation: CASSSTETSGNTIYF.

The chain carries TRBV30 and TRBJ2-6; 7 bases map to TRBD2. Germline values: CDR1 GTSNPN, CDR2 SVGIG (reference sequence). The CDR3 covers 12 residues. V lost 1 base, J lost 11 bases, and 2 bases stayed unmatched. The CDR3 region is CAWSAGGYVLTF. The CDR3 region has the DNA TGTGCCTGGAGTGCGGGAGGCTACGTCCTGACTTTC.

The chain uses TRBV11-3 and TRBJ2-7; D remains ambiguous. V lost 2 bases, J lost 4 bases, and 6 bases lay in between. Germline values: CDR1 SGHNT, CDR2 YENEEA. The length of the CDR3 is 12 residues. The CDR3 here is CASSLLGYEQYF. DNA for the CDR3: TGTGCCAGCAGCTTACTCGGTTACGAGCAGTACTTC. The full variable domain, its missing parts supplied by reference TRBV11-3 and TRBJ2-7, is EAGVVQSPRYKIIEKKQPVAFWCNPISGHNTLYWYLQNLGQGPELLIRYENEEAVDDSQLPKDRFSAERLKGVDSTLKIQPAELGDSAVYLCASSLLGYEQYFGPGTRLTVT.

V and J are TRBV4-2 and TRBJ2-3; possibly TRBD2 for D (6 bases). Trimming cost V 1 base and J 0 bases, with 11 bases left between them. The CDR3 contains 16 residues. In germline, CDR1 is LGHNA, CDR2 YNFKEQ. CDR3 amino acids: CASSQAQAGSTDTQYF. The CDR3 DNA is TGTGCCAGCAGCCAAGCTCAAGCGGGCAGCACAGATACGCAGTATTTT.

This chain links TRBV4-1 with TRBJ2-7, with a weak D call TRBD2 (5 bases). Deletions cut 0 bases from V and 0 bases from J, with 12 bases between. The CDR3 has 16 residues. CDR1 MGHRA and CDR2 YSYEKL come from the germline V gene. The CDR3 reads CASSQDTSGSSYEQYF. The CDR3 DNA reads TGCGCCAGCAGCCAAGACACCAGCGGCAGCTCCTACGAGCAGTACTTC.

The CDR3 region is CSVSTFETGVYEQYF. CDR3 in DNA: TGCAGCGTTTCAACCTTTGAGACAGGGGTCTACGAGCAGTACTTC. This sequence joins TRBV29-1 and TRBJ2-7; 8 positions agree with TRBD1. Trimming took 5 bases from V and 3 from J; bases not matched to a gene: 12. The CDR3 spans 15 residues. CDR1 SQVTM and CDR2 ANQGSEA come from the germline V gene.

The gene calls are TRBV11-3 and TRBJ2-5; unclear D gene. The V end was cut by 2 bases, the J end by 7 bases, with 11 bases between. This CDR3 region has 13 residues. In germline, CDR1 is SGHNT, CDR2 YENEEA. The CDR3 spells CASSLNPPGTQYF. CDR3 DNA: TGTGCCAGCAGCTTAAATCCCCCAGGGACCCAGTACTTC.

The chain links TRBV5-5 to TRBJ2-5, with D possibly TRBD2 on 6 matching bases. CDR1 is SGHKS, CDR2 YYEKEE, per germline (reference sequence). The V and J ends lost 2 bases and 5 bases respectively, with 13 bases between them. This CDR3 has 14 amino acids. The CDR3 loop reads CASSLGGTEETQYF. The CDR3 coding sequence is TGTGCCAGCAGCTTAGGAGGGACCGAGGAGACCCAGTACTTC.

This clone occurred once. This sequence joins TRBV19 and TRBJ1-5, with a possible D match to TRBD1 (6 bases). The germline gives CDR1 LNHDA, CDR2 SQIVND (reference sequence). V lost 4 bases, J lost 7 bases, and 11 bases lay in between. This CDR3 is built from 13 residues. The CDR3 region has the DNA TGTGCCAGTAGTAAGGACAGTATGCAGCCCCAGCATTTT. Translated, it gives CASSKDSMQPQHF.

The chain couples TRBV2 to TRBJ1-1, with 7 bases fitting TRBD1. The CDR3 is 12 residues long. The junction had 2 bases not matched to a gene; V was cut back by 3 bases and J by 7 bases. The germline V gene encodes CDR1 SNHLY and CDR2 FYNNEI. In DNA, the CDR3 is TGTGCCAGCAGTGACAGGGGGTTTGAAGCTTTCTTT. As protein: CASSDRGFEAFF.

The chain is built from TRBV5-4 and TRBJ2-5, with 13 bases aligning to TRBD2. The V gene end was trimmed by 4 bases and the J gene end by 5 bases; junction bases not matched to a gene: 8. This CDR3 region has 16 residues. CDR1 is SGHNT, CDR2 YYREEE, per germline (reference sequence). DNA of the CDR3: TGTGCCAGCAGCCCTCCGGGACTAGCGGGACAGGAGACCCAGTACTTC. Protein sequence: CASSPPGLAGQETQYF.

This chain joins TRBV10-3 and TRBJ2-1; 13 bases match TRBD2. The germline gives CDR1 ENHRY, CDR2 SYGVKD. With V trimmed by 0 bases and J by 5 bases, 1 base remained unmatched. This CDR3 region has 16 residues. CDR3 nucleotide sequence: TGTGCCATCAGTGAGTCCACTAGCGGGAGGGACAATGAGCAGTTCTTC. Its protein is CAISESTSGRDNEQFF.

This clone was seen just once. The rearrangement uses TRBV11-2 and TRBJ1-3; D uncertain. CDR1 is SGHAT, CDR2 FQNNGV, per germline. V shed 0 bases and J shed 0 bases, with 3 bases lying between them. The CDR3 covers 14 residues. The CDR3 DNA is TGTGCCAGCAGCTTAGAGCGCTCTGGAAACACCATATATTTT. Its protein product is CASSLERSGNTIYF.